The 10 T cell receptor beta chains reported below all come from one sample, sequenced in a study of beta chain features in type 1 diabetes. cDNA synthesis used the whole RNA isolate, giving expressed TCRB sequences. The assay was immunoSEQ multiplex PCR, and TCRdb's table has in-frame clones only and misses some. Found here are 240,000 or so clones, under 70% of them singletons; the top ten hold about 0.05%. The sample was naive CD4+ T cells from blood. Receptors were obtained from a man aged 25 to 45 in good health.

The chain links TRBV2 to TRBJ2-1; 10 nucleotides agree with TRBD1. The germline CDR1 and CDR2 sequences are SNHLY and FYNNEI. This CDR3 has 13 residues. V shed 6 bases and J 6 bases; nucleotides not matched to a gene: 2. The CDR3: CASRGQGGNEQFF. The DNA of the CDR3 is TGTGCCAGCAGAGGACAGGGGGGCAATGAGCAGTTCTTC.

The chain couples TRBV29-1 to TRBJ1-1, with a possible D match to TRBD1 (5 bases). The V and J ends lost 2 bases and 0 bases respectively, with 7 bases between them. The CDR3 has 13 residues. Germline values: CDR1 SQVTM, CDR2 ANQGSEA. This chain's CDR3 is CSVERGMNTEAFF. The CDR3 DNA reads TGCAGCGTTGAAAGGGGCATGAACACTGAAGCTTTCTTT. The complete variable domain, with remaining parts taken from reference TRBV29-1 and TRBJ1-1, reads SAVISQKPSRDICQRGTSLTIQCQVDSQVTMMFWYRQQPGQSLTLIATANQGSEATYESGFVIDKFPISRPNLTFSTLTVSNMSPEDSSIYLCSVERGMNTEAFFGQGTRLTVV.

Written as DNA, the CDR3 is TGTGCCAGCAGCCCGGCAGGGAGGAGGAAAAACATTCAGTACTTC. This gives the protein CASSPAGRRKNIQYF. The chain carries TRBV5-4 and TRBJ2-4, with a possible D match to TRBD2 (6 bases). Germline-derived CDR1 and CDR2 are SGHNT and YYREEE (reference sequence). The V and J ends lost 4 bases and 4 bases respectively, with 15 bases between them. There are 15 residues in the CDR3.

This chain links TRBV23-1 with TRBJ2-7; D is uncertain. TRBV23-1 has ORF status, its function being uncertain. The V gene lost 4 bases and the J gene lost 6 bases, with 4 bases spanning the gap. The length of the CDR3 is 10 residues. The CDR3 loop is CASSPFEQYF. Here the CDR3 DNA reads TGCGCCAGCAGTCCTTTCGAGCAGTACTTC.

This chain joins TRBV30 and TRBJ2-1, with 7 bases fitting TRBD2. With V trimmed by 5 bases and J by 5 bases, 24 bases remained unmatched. Germline V gives CDR1 GTSNPN, CDR2 SVGIG (reference sequence). The CDR3 has 19 residues. CDR3 in amino acids: CAWDGAQTFAGVLDNEQFF. CDR3 bases: TGTGCCTGGGACGGCGCCCAAACGTTTGCGGGAGTTTTAGACAATGAGCAGTTCTTC.

This chain links TRBV30 with TRBJ2-7; D may be TRBD1 (6 bases). This CDR3 comprises 15 residues. V was clipped by 2 bases and J by 0 bases, with 14 bases between them. The V gene's germline CDR1 is GTSNPN and CDR2 SVGIG (reference sequence). CDR3 nucleotide sequence: TGTGCCTGGAGTCAAGACAGGTTAAGCTCCTACGAGCAGTACTTC. This sequence encodes CAWSQDRLSSYEQYF.

The V call is TRBV2, the J call TRBJ1-5; D gene uncertain. Germline lookup yields CDR1 SNHLY and CDR2 FYNNEI. Trimming stripped 1 base from V and 2 bases from J, with 9 bases between. This CDR3 is 15 amino acids long. In nucleotides, the CDR3 is TGTGCCAGCAGTGAAGACGGATTGGGCAATCAGCCCCAGCATTTT. This sequence encodes CASSEDGLGNQPQHF.

V is TRBV29-1 and J is TRBJ2-5; no definite D call. This CDR3 spans 12 amino acids. Germline CDR1 reads SQVTM; CDR2 reads ANQGSEA. Deletions cut 6 bases from V and 5 bases from J, with 13 bases between. DNA of the CDR3: TGCAGCGTCCACGATGGGGATGAGACCCAGTACTTC. Translating it yields CSVHDGDETQYF.

The V call is TRBV7-9, the J call TRBJ1-5; D gene ambiguous. In germline, CDR1 is SEHNR, CDR2 FQNEAQ (reference sequence). CDR3 length: 15 amino acids. Trimming stripped 4 bases from V and 0 bases from J, with 10 bases between. CDR3 loop: CASSSNGNSNQPQHF. DNA of the CDR3: TGTGCCAGCAGCTCTAATGGAAATAGCAATCAGCCCCAGCATTTT.

V gene TRBV18 combines with J gene TRBJ2-3; D gene unclear. This CDR3 comprises 14 residues. Looked up from germline, CDR1 is KGHSH and CDR2 is LQKENI. V was shortened by 3 bases and J by 4 bases, with 11 bases between the two germline ends. The CDR3 DNA is TGTGCCAGCTCACCTCCGAGGAGCGCAGATACGCAGTATTTT. Its protein is CASSPPRSADTQYF.